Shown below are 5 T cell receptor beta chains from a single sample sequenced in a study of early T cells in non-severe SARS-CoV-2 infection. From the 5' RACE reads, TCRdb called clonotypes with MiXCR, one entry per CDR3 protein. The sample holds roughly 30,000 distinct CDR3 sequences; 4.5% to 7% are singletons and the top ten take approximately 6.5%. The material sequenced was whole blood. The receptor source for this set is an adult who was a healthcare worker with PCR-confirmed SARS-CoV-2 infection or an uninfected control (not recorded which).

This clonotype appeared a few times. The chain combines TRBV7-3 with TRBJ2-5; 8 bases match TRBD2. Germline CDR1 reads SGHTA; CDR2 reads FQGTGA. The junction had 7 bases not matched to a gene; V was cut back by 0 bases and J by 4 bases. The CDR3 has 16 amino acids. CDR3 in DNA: TGTGCCAGCAGCTTAACCCCGGCTAGCGGGTTAGAGACCCAGTACTTC. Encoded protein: CASSLTPASGLETQYF. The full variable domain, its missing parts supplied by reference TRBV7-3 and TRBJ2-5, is GAGVSQTPSNKVTEKGKYVELRCDPISGHTALYWYRQSLGQGPEFLIYFQGTGAADDSGLPNDRFFAVRPEGSVSTLKIQRTERGDSAVYLCASSLTPASGLETQYFGPGTRLLVL.

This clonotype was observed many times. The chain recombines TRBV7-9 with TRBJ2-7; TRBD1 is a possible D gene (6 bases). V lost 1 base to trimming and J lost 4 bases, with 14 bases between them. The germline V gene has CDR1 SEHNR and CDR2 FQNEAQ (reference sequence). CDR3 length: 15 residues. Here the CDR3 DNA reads TGTGCCAGCAGCTTAGGGGACCAGGGGCGTTACGAGCAGTACTTC. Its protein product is CASSLGDQGRYEQYF. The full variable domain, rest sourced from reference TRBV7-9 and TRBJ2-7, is DTGVSQNPRHKITKRGQNVTFRCDPISEHNRLYWYRQTLGQGPEFLTYFQNEAQLEKSRLLSDRFSAERPKGSFSTLEIQRTEQGDSAMYLCASSLGDQGRYEQYFGPGTRLTVT.

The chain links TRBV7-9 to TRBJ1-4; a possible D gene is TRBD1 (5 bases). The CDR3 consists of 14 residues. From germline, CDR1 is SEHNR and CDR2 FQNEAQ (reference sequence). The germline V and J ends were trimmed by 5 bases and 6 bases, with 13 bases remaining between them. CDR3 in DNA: TGTGCCAGCAGCGGGGGATCAGCGGATGAAAAACTGTTTTTT. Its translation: CASSGGSADEKLFF. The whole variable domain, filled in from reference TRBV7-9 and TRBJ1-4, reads DTGVSQNPRHKITKRGQNVTFRCDPISEHNRLYWYRQTLGQGPEFLTYFQNEAQLEKSRLLSDRFSAERPKGSFSTLEIQRTEQGDSAMYLCASSGGSADEKLFFGSGTQLSVL.

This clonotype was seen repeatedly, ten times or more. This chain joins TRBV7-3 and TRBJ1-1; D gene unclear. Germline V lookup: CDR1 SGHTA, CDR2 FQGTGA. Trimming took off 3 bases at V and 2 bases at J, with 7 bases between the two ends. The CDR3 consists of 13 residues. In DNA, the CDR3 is TGTGCCAGCAGCTTCGGGAGAAACACTGAAGCTTTCTTT. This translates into CASSFGRNTEAFF.

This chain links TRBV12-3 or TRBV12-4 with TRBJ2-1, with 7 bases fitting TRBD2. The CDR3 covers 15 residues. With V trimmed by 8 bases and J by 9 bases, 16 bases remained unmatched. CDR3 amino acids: CASERVGGPGSEQFF. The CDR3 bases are TGTGCCAGCGAGAGGGTGGGAGGGCCCGGGAGTGAGCAGTTCTTC.